Each of the 19 T cell receptor beta chains below was sequenced from the same sample in a study of OX40 agonist ivuxolimab in advanced cancers. Sequenced by immunoSEQ multiplex PCR; TCRdb stores in-frame clones only, minus some. The table includes some 96,000 clones, about 80% detected once. The sequenced sample was CD4+ or CD8+ T cells sorted from blood, obtained in a trial of the OX40 agonist ivuxolimab. These receptors were taken from an adult with an advanced solid tumor such as melanoma, head and neck, liver or kidney cancer.

This clone was seen a few times. This chain links TRBV7-2 with TRBJ2-7; D remains unclear. Per germline, CDR1 SGHTA and CDR2 FQGNSA. With 5 bases removed from V and 6 bases from J, the gap between germline ends came to 14 bases. CDR3 length: 13 amino acids. CDR3 nucleotides: TGTGCCAGCAGCACCCGCTCCACTCTCGAGCAGTACTTC. It translates to CASSTRSTLEQYF.

This chain links TRBV28 with TRBJ1-2; a weak D match, TRBD1 (6 bases). The CDR3 contains 14 residues. Germline CDR1 and CDR2: MDHEN and SYDVKM. The V end lost 2 bases, the J end lost 6 bases, and 13 bases lay between the germline ends. CDR3 coding DNA: TGTGCCAGCAGTTTAAGTTCAGGGGTTCATGGCTACACCTTC. Translation: CASSLSSGVHGYTF.

The rearrangement joins TRBV7-9 to TRBJ2-4; TRBD1 matches at 7 bases. The germline V gene has CDR1 SEHNR and CDR2 FQNEAQ (reference sequence). Unmatched junction bases numbered 6, after V lost 4 bases and J lost 0 bases. This CDR3 is built from 16 residues. The CDR3: CASSSTGPKAKNIQYF. The DNA of the CDR3 is TGTGCCAGCAGCTCGACAGGGCCGAAAGCCAAAAACATTCAGTACTTC.

V is TRBV6-1 and J is TRBJ1-5; D gene unclear. The CDR3 runs 16 residues. The germline V gene has CDR1 MNHNS and CDR2 SASEGT. Trimming took 2 bases from V and 3 from J, leaving 14 bases between them. This CDR3 reads CASSERIMAYNQPQHF. The CDR3 DNA is TGTGCCAGCAGTGAACGCATAATGGCCTACAATCAGCCCCAGCATTTT.

This clone was counted only a few times. The chain is built from TRBV7-6 and TRBJ2-7; 9 positions match TRBD1. Germline V lookup: CDR1 SGHVS, CDR2 FNYEAQ. This CDR3 spans 14 amino acids. The junction had 5 bases not matched to a gene; V was cut back by 5 bases and J by 3 bases. The CDR3 DNA reads TGTGCCAGCAGCCAACCGGGACAGGGCTACGAGCAGTACTTC. Translated, it gives CASSQPGQGYEQYF.

The genes are TRBV7-2 and TRBJ2-3; 13 positions match TRBD2. V was clipped by 2 bases and J by 5 bases; unmatched bases: 1. Germline V gene lookup returns CDR1 SGHTA and CDR2 FQGNSA. The CDR3 covers 15 residues. The CDR3 sequence: CASSLTSGGGDTQYF. The CDR3 DNA sequence: TGTGCCAGCAGCTTAACTAGCGGGGGGGGAGATACGCAGTATTTT.

This clone was detected only a few times. This sequence joins TRBV5-5 and TRBJ1-2; D call uncertain. Germline V gives CDR1 SGHKS, CDR2 YYEKEE (reference sequence). The CDR3 contains 13 residues. V gave up 0 bases and J gave up 8 bases, with 11 bases separating them. The CDR3, as DNA: TGTGCCAGCAGCTTGGACCTCGTTACGGGCTACACCTTC. It encodes CASSLDLVTGYTF.

This chain joins TRBV5-1 and TRBJ2-5, with a tentative D call TRBD1 (6 bases). Germline V gene data show CDR1 as SGHRS and CDR2 as YFSETQ. Trimming took off 4 bases at V and 5 bases at J, with 18 bases between the two ends. There are 15 residues in the CDR3. DNA of the CDR3: TGCGCCAGCAGCCCGGACAGCCCCCGGAGGGAGACCCAGTACTTC. It is translated as CASSPDSPRRETQYF.

This clone was observed once. The gene calls are TRBV5-1 and TRBJ2-7; 11 bases agree with TRBD2. V trimming: 5 bases; J trimming: 1 base; junction bases outside the gene matches: 5. CDR1 and CDR2 from the germline V gene are SGHRS and YFSETQ. The CDR3 contains 15 residues. The CDR3 region is CASRFSGRESYEQYF. DNA for the CDR3: TGCGCCAGCAGATTTAGCGGGAGGGAATCCTACGAGCAGTACTTC.

Only one count was recorded for this clone. J is TRBJ1-1 and V is TRBV18; 9 bases agree with TRBD1. After removal of 4 bases from V and 5 bases from J, the junction contained 8 bases not matched to a gene. The CDR3 has 15 amino acids. CDR1 is KGHSH, CDR2 LQKENI, per germline. CDR3 loop: CASSLGTGRGTEAFF. In nucleotides, the CDR3 is TGTGCCAGCTCACTCGGGACAGGGAGAGGAACTGAAGCTTTCTTT.

This clone has only a few counts. The J gene is TRBJ2-5, the V gene TRBV5-1; 11 bases are a match to TRBD1. The length of the CDR3 is 14 residues. CDR1 and CDR2 from the germline V gene are SGHRS and YFSETQ. V gave up 5 bases and J gave up 5 bases; unmatched junction bases: 5. CDR3: CASRTDRGRETQYF. The CDR3 DNA follows: TGCGCCAGCAGGACGGACAGGGGGCGCGAGACCCAGTACTTC.

The chain employs TRBV2 and TRBJ1-2; D ambiguous. The CDR3 runs to 14 residues. Per germline, CDR1 SNHLY and CDR2 FYNNEI. The V end lost 6 bases, the J end lost 2 bases, and 13 bases lay between the germline ends. The CDR3, as DNA: TGTGCCAGCAGGTTGGAGTCGGGGAACTATGGCTACACCTTC. As protein: CASRLESGNYGYTF.

The chain links TRBV10-1 to TRBJ1-2; D gene uncertain. Trimming removed 3 bases from V and 2 bases from J, with 4 bases in between. Looked up from germline, CDR1 is WNHNN and CDR2 is SYGVQD (reference sequence). This CDR3 has 12 amino acids. The CDR3 is CASSERNYGYTF. Here the CDR3 DNA reads TGCGCCAGCAGTGAAAGAAACTATGGCTACACCTTC.

The V call is TRBV27, the J call TRBJ1-6; D is undetermined. V shed 0 bases and J shed 6 bases, with 9 bases lying between them. The CDR3 runs to 15 residues. CDR1 is MNHEY, CDR2 SMNVEV, per germline (reference sequence). The CDR3 reads CASSLSFGSNSPLHF. In DNA form, the CDR3 reads TGTGCCAGCAGTTTATCTTTCGGATCTAATTCACCCCTCCACTTT.

This chain uses TRBV6-6 with TRBJ1-1, with D hard to call. Germline lookup yields CDR1 MNHNY and CDR2 SVGAGI (reference sequence). V shed 5 bases and J shed 2 bases, with 9 bases lying between them. CDR3 length equals 13 residues. This CDR3 reads CASSKEDNTEAFF. CDR3 in DNA: TGTGCCAGCAGTAAAGAAGACAACACTGAAGCTTTCTTT.

The chain carries TRBV9 and TRBJ2-1, with a tentative D call TRBD1 (7 bases). Per the germline V gene, CDR1 is SGDLS and CDR2 is YYNGEE. This CDR3 is 16 amino acids long. V lost 0 bases and J 2 bases, leaving 12 bases between the germline ends. In nucleotides, the CDR3 is TGTGCCAGCAGCGTAGCTGGAGGGGGCGCCTACAATGAGCAGTTCTTC. Translating gives CASSVAGGGAYNEQFF.

V and J are TRBV28 and TRBJ2-1, with D perhaps given as TRBD1 or TRBD2 (6 bases each). CDR1 is MDHEN and CDR2 is SYDVKM in the germline V gene. Trimming stripped 6 bases from V and 7 bases from J, with 19 bases between. The CDR3 runs 15 residues. CDR3 sequence: CASSPEGGGPNEQFF. The CDR3 DNA reads TGTGCCAGCAGCCCGGAGGGGGGAGGCCCAAATGAGCAGTTCTTC.

This clone was seen once. In DNA form, the CDR3 reads TGCGCCAGCAGCTCGAAAGGTTGGGTCGAGCAGTTCTTC. Encoded protein: CASSSKGWVEQFF. The J gene is TRBJ2-1, the V gene TRBV5-1; D is unresolved. Looked up from germline, CDR1 is SGHRS and CDR2 is YFSETQ. The CDR3 has 13 residues. V was shortened by 3 bases and J by 10 bases, with 14 bases between the two germline ends.

The rearrangement joins TRBV6-5 to TRBJ1-1, with 7 bases matching TRBD1. The CDR3 runs 13 residues. Germline assignment: CDR1 MNHEY and CDR2 SVGAGI. V trimming: 11 bases; J trimming: 5 bases; junction bases outside the gene matches: 11. The CDR3 loop is CAVSRVTGTEAFF. Here the CDR3 DNA reads TGTGCCGTCTCCAGGGTGACAGGGACTGAAGCTTTCTTT.